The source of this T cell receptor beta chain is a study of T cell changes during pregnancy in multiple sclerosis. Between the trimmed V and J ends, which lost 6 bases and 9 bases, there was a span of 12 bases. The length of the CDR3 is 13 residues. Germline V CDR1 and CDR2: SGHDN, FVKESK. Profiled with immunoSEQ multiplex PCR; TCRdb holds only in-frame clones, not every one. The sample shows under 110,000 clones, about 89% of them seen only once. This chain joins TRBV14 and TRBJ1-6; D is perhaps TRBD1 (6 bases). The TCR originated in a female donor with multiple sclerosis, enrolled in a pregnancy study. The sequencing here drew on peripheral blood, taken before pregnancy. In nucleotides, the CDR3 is TGTGCCAGCAGACCATCAGGGGTTTCACCCCTCCACTTT. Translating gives CASRPSGVSPLHF.